The 30 T cell receptor beta chains presented below share a single source sample, sequenced in a study of breast tumors, draining lymph nodes, adjacent tissues. In TCRdb, the multiplex PCR reads were re-called with MiXCR into one record per CDR3 protein. The repertoire includes 190,000 or so distinct CDR3 sequences, around a third of them detected once, and about 4.3% sits in the top ten. The lymph nodes were axillary draining lymph nodes from breast cancer patients. Material for sequencing was axillary lymph node tissue. The receptors were sampled from a female donor with breast cancer. Some clones in this sample may be carry-over from other donors' samples.

This chain connects TRBV28 to TRBJ2-5; 7 nucleotides align to TRBD1. The junction had 6 bases not matched to a gene; V was cut back by 3 bases and J by 5 bases. The CDR3 has 14 residues. In germline, CDR1 is MDHEN, CDR2 SYDVKM. The CDR3 spells CASSFRDRFETQYF. The CDR3 coding sequence is TGTGCCAGCAGTTTCAGGGACAGATTCGAGACCCAGTACTTC.

V and J are TRBV2 and TRBJ2-1; unclear D gene. The V end lost 6 bases, the J end lost 3 bases, and 9 bases lay between the germline ends. Germline-derived CDR1 and CDR2 are SNHLY and FYNNEI. This CDR3 comprises 13 residues. In DNA form, the CDR3 reads TGTGCCAGCAGCTCTTCCCTCTACAATGAGCAGTTCTTC. Translation: CASSSSLYNEQFF.

This clonotype was recorded many times. The chain couples TRBV28 to TRBJ2-7, with D perhaps assigned TRBD1 or TRBD2 (5 bases each). Germline V gives CDR1 MDHEN, CDR2 SYDVKM. This CDR3 has 15 amino acids. Deletions cut 5 bases from V and 0 bases from J, with 14 bases between. The CDR3 bases are TGTGCCAGCAGTCCAAGGGGACGCCCCTCCTACGAGCAGTACTTC. Translating it yields CASSPRGRPSYEQYF.

In this sample, this clonotype turned up a few times. The chain has TRBV19 and TRBJ1-4, with a weak D call TRBD1 (6 bases). The V end lost 3 bases, the J end lost 9 bases, and 17 bases lay between the germline ends. CDR3 length: 15 residues. The germline CDR1 and CDR2 sequences are LNHDA and SQIVND (reference sequence). The CDR3: CASSMGRAGEQKLFF. CDR3 nucleotides: TGTGCCAGTAGTATGGGTCGGGCAGGGGAGCAAAAACTGTTTTTT.

The genes are TRBV5-1 and TRBJ1-4; 7 bases line up with TRBD1. This CDR3 is 15 amino acids long. From germline, CDR1 is SGHRS and CDR2 YFSETQ. Losses at the gene ends were 6 bases for V and 0 bases for J; bases not matched to a gene: 5. Here the CDR3 reads CASKDQGATNEKLFF. The CDR3 coding sequence is TGCGCCAGCAAGGACCAGGGGGCAACTAATGAAAAACTGTTTTTT.

This clonotype was counted ten times or more. V is TRBV30 and J is TRBJ1-3; D is ambiguous. Germline loops: CDR1 GTSNPN, CDR2 SVGIG (reference sequence). V was clipped by 4 bases and J by 2 bases, with 12 bases between them. The CDR3 is 14 residues long. CDR3 sequence: CAWTTLAPGNTIYF. As DNA, the CDR3 is TGTGCCTGGACGACCTTGGCCCCTGGAAACACCATATATTTT.

Many counts were recorded for this clonotype. The chain links TRBV6-5 to TRBJ1-6; D call uncertain. Per the germline V gene, CDR1 is MNHEY and CDR2 is SVGAGI. V shed 6 bases and J shed 8 bases, with 11 bases lying between them. The CDR3 covers 13 residues. In nucleotides, the CDR3 is TGTGCCAGCAGACGCTATGGGGATTCACCCCTCCACTTT. Its protein is CASRRYGDSPLHF.

The CDR3 DNA reads TGTGCCACCAGTGATCGGACAGGGAAAGGAGAGACCCAGTACTTC. Protein sequence: CATSDRTGKGETQYF. This chain joins TRBV24-1 and TRBJ2-5, with TRBD1 identical over 8 bases. Per germline, CDR1 KGHDR and CDR2 SFDVKD. The CDR3 spans 15 residues. Trimming at V came to 3 bases and at J to 4 bases, leaving 6 bases not matched to a gene.

The chain joins TRBV9 to TRBJ2-2; 10 nucleotides line up with TRBD2. Germline V gives CDR1 SGDLS, CDR2 YYNGEE. V dropped 1 base and J dropped 3; count of bases not matched to a gene: 6. The CDR3 length is 17 residues. CDR3 coding DNA: TGTGCCAGCAGCGTACTAGCGGGGGCCGGGGACACCGGGGAGCTGTTTTTT. This sequence encodes CASSVLAGAGDTGELFF.

This clonotype has a handful of counts. The chain carries TRBV19 and TRBJ1-1; TRBD1 aligns across 8 bases. V shed 0 bases and J 11 bases; nucleotides not matched to a gene: 5. CDR3 length: 13 residues. The germline V gene encodes CDR1 LNHDA and CDR2 SQIVND (reference sequence). The CDR3 DNA reads as TGTGCCAGTAGTATAGAGTTACAGGGGGGCGCTTTCTTT. Translation: CASSIELQGGAFF.

This clonotype was seen ten or more times. The genes are TRBV5-1 and TRBJ2-2, with 7 positions matching TRBD1. Unmatched junction bases numbered 3, after V lost 1 base and J lost 0 bases. Germline CDR1 SGHRS, CDR2 YFSETQ. CDR3 length equals 16 residues. The CDR3 protein is CASSLTGTANTGELFF. For the CDR3, the DNA is TGCGCCAGCAGCTTGACCGGGACAGCGAACACCGGGGAGCTGTTTTTT.

The chain is built from TRBV7-2 and TRBJ2-1; TRBD2 aligns across 15 bases. With V trimmed by 5 bases and J by 9 bases, 8 bases remained unmatched. CDR1 is SGHTA, CDR2 FQGNSA, per germline. This CDR3 spans 16 amino acids. The CDR3 here is CASSPPGLAGGSEQFF. The CDR3 region has the DNA TGTGCCAGCAGCCCGCCAGGACTAGCGGGGGGGAGTGAGCAGTTCTTC.

V and J are TRBV29-1 and TRBJ1-3, with a tentative D call TRBD1 (6 bases). The CDR3 has 15 residues. Trimming took off 3 bases at V and 8 bases at J, with 20 bases between the two ends. Germline V gene sequence: CDR1 SQVTM, CDR2 ANQGSEA. In nucleotides, the CDR3 is TGCAGCGTTGATCCCATGGACAGCTATGGCTACACCATATATTTT. Amino acids: CSVDPMDSYGYTIYF.

This clonotype appeared many times. The CDR3 reads CASSPDSSNQPQHF. In DNA, the CDR3 is TGTGCCAGCAGCCCGGACAGCAGCAATCAGCCCCAGCATTTT. The rearrangement uses TRBV7-2 and TRBJ1-5, with D possibly being TRBD1 (6 bases). Germline assignment: CDR1 SGHTA and CDR2 FQGNSA. The ends were cut back, 5 bases at V and 1 base at J, with 9 bases in the middle. This CDR3 spans 14 amino acids.

This clonotype occurred many times. CDR3 sequence: CASTEGTGDYGYTF. As DNA, the CDR3 is TGCGCCAGCACCGAAGGGACGGGAGACTATGGCTACACCTTC. This rearrangement joins TRBV10-2 to TRBJ1-2, with a weak D call TRBD1 (5 bases). The CDR3 runs to 14 residues. CDR1 WSHSY and CDR2 SAAADI come from the germline V gene. Trimming cost V 7 bases and J 3 bases, with 15 bases left between them.

There are many counts of this clonotype. The rearrangement uses TRBV29-1 and TRBJ2-1; a weak D match, TRBD1 (6 bases). V dropped 2 bases and J dropped 6 bases, with 11 bases sitting between them. From germline, CDR1 is SQVTM and CDR2 ANQGSEA. This CDR3 is 13 amino acids long. The chain's CDR3 is CSVEQGWVNEQFF. The CDR3 nucleotides read TGCAGCGTTGAACAGGGGTGGGTCAATGAGCAGTTCTTC.

This clonotype was counted at least ten times. The junction departs from the called germline gene at one end, perhaps through a read error. The genes are TRBV7-6 and TRBJ1-2; perhaps TRBD1 as D (5 bases). The CDR3 totals 15 residues. Per germline, CDR1 SGHVS and CDR2 FNYEAQ. The CDR3 DNA sequence: TGTGCCAGCAGCTTAGCGTTGGGGGGTAGGGATGGCTACCCCTTC. This codes for CASSLALGGRDGYPF.

The chain uses TRBV20-1 and TRBJ2-1, with 14 nucleotides matching TRBD2. The CDR3 consists of 17 residues. V lost 3 bases and J lost 9; bases outside the gene matches: 13. Germline values: CDR1 DFQATT, CDR2 SNEGSKA (reference sequence). The CDR3 DNA follows: TGCAGTGCTAGCGACTCCGGGACTAGCGGGAGAGGAAGTGAGCAGTTCTTC. Translation: CSASDSGTSGRGSEQFF.

This clonotype was observed many times. This chain connects TRBV2 to TRBJ2-1; D gene ambiguous. The germline V and J ends were trimmed by 4 bases and 5 bases, with 9 bases remaining between them. Germline V lookup: CDR1 SNHLY, CDR2 FYNNEI. The CDR3 has 13 residues. In nucleotides, the CDR3 is TGTGCCAGCAGTGGATCGCGAGACAATGAGCAGTTCTTC. This codes for CASSGSRDNEQFF.

This clonotype was counted at least ten times. The V and J genes are TRBV7-9 and TRBJ2-1; TRBD2 matches 8 bases. CDR1 and CDR2 (germline): SEHNR, FQNEAQ (reference sequence). With V trimmed by 4 bases and J by 6 bases, 11 bases remained unmatched. The CDR3 spans 16 residues. The CDR3 sequence is CASSSTQAGAGNEQFF. Here the CDR3 DNA reads TGTGCCAGCAGCTCAACCCAAGCGGGAGCCGGCAATGAGCAGTTCTTC.

This clonotype has at least ten counts. The J gene is TRBJ1-4, the V gene TRBV20-1; D may be TRBD1 (5 bases). CDR3 length: 14 amino acids. Germline V lookup: CDR1 DFQATT, CDR2 SNEGSKA (reference sequence). Trimming cost V 5 bases and J 5 bases, with 15 bases left between them. CDR3 sequence: CSAPAGTINEKLFF. Here the CDR3 DNA reads TGCAGTGCTCCGGCCGGGACCATAAATGAAAAACTGTTTTTT.

Worth noting for this clonotype: Since a much larger clone is just one base distant, this may be a read error. The CDR3 loop reads CSAQAREGSYNAQFF. The DNA of the CDR3 is TGCAGTGCCCAGGCGCGGGAGGGTAGCTACAATGCGCAGTTCTTC. The gene calls are TRBV20-1 and TRBJ2-1; 9 nucleotides match TRBD2. Germline CDR1 is DFQATT and CDR2 is SNEGSKA (reference sequence). The CDR3 loop spans 15 amino acids.

This clonotype was seen just once. A single base separates this from a much larger clone, so it may be a read error. CDR3 nucleotide sequence: TGTGCCAGCAGCCAAAGCGGGAGGTTCCAAGAGACCCAGTACTTC. Protein sequence: CASSQSGRFQETQYF. V usage is TRBV5-4 and J usage is TRBJ2-5; 9 positions agree with TRBD2. CDR3 length equals 15 residues. Germline trimming cut 4 bases from V and 1 base from J; bases unmatched to any gene: 5. The germline V gene has CDR1 SGHNT and CDR2 YYREEE (reference sequence). Filled out from reference TRBV5-4 and TRBJ2-5, the complete variable domain reads ETGVTQSPTHLIKTRGQQVTLRCSSQSGHNTVSWYQQALGQGPQFIFQYYREEENGRGNFPPRFSGLQFPNYSSELNVNALELDDSALYLCASSQSGRFQETQYFGPGTRLLVL.

This clonotype was observed at least ten times. V and J are TRBV29-1 and TRBJ2-3, with D unclear. The germline gives CDR1 SQVTM, CDR2 ANQGSEA. The CDR3 spans 11 residues. V was clipped by 3 bases and J by 6 bases, with 7 bases between them. CDR3 nucleotide sequence: TGCAGCGTTGACCAGGCTGATACGCAGTATTTT. Protein: CSVDQADTQYF.

A note on this clonotype: A much larger clone lies a single base off, so this may be a read error. The genes are TRBV12-3 or TRBV12-4 and TRBJ2-5, with D tentatively TRBD2 (6 bases). The CDR3 totals 14 residues. CDR3 nucleotide sequence: TGTGCCAGCAGTTTCGACGGGAGCAGAAAGACCCAGTGCTTC. This codes for CASSFDGSRKTQCF.

The V gene is TRBV3-1, the J gene TRBJ2-7; D may correspond to TRBD1 or TRBD2 (5 bases each). Germline loops: CDR1 LGHDT, CDR2 YNNKEL (reference sequence). The CDR3 has 14 amino acids. Between the trimmed V and J ends, which lost 7 bases and 2 bases, there was a span of 15 bases. CDR3 amino acids: CASTPSWGTYEQYF. CDR3 nucleotide sequence: TGTGCCAGCACCCCATCCTGGGGGACCTACGAGCAGTACTTC.

The table lists this clonotype with many counts. The V and J genes are TRBV6-4 and TRBJ2-3; possibly TRBD2 for D (6 bases). V gave up 5 bases and J gave up 5 bases, with 17 bases separating them. Germline V lookup: CDR1 MRHNA, CDR2 SNTAGT. The CDR3 is made up of 15 amino acids. The CDR3 sequence is CASSLLATPGDTQYF. Written as DNA, the CDR3 is TGTGCCAGCAGTTTGCTAGCGACACCGGGAGATACGCAGTATTTT.

The sample holds many counts of this clonotype. The gene calls are TRBV12-3 or TRBV12-4 and TRBJ2-1; 8 bases agree with TRBD2. The CDR3 has 14 amino acids. V was pared by 4 bases and J by 8 bases, with 7 bases of the junction left unmatched. CDR3 amino acids: CASSSIGLADEQFF. The CDR3 bases are TGTGCCAGCAGTTCGATCGGACTAGCTGATGAGCAGTTCTTC.

This clonotype was seen repeatedly, ten times or more. The chain couples TRBV2 to TRBJ2-1; TRBD1 aligns across 7 bases. This CDR3 comprises 16 residues. In germline, CDR1 is SNHLY, CDR2 FYNNEI. V lost 6 bases to trimming and J lost 7 bases; unmatched junction nucleotides: 15. The CDR3 DNA is TGTGCCAGCAGCCGGGACAGCCGAGGAACGAGGAATGAGCAGTTCTTC. Translating it yields CASSRDSRGTRNEQFF.

This clonotype occurred many times. J is TRBJ2-3 and V is TRBV20-1; D not certain. The ends were cut back, 3 bases at V and 7 bases at J, with 8 bases in the middle. Germline assignment: CDR1 DFQATT and CDR2 SNEGSKA (reference sequence). This CDR3 contains 11 residues. In DNA form, the CDR3 reads TGCAGTGCTAGTGGCGAGAATACGCAGTATTTT. Translation: CSASGENTQYF.